Shown below are 25 T cell receptor beta chains from a single sample sequenced in a study of blood T cells in healthy people across ages. Then a second PCR, running about 6 to 11 cycles, was carried out with a sample-barcoded 5' primer and a J-beta primer mix. A single record per CDR3 protein comes from TCRdb applying MiXCR to the 5' RACE reads. The sample has over 950,000 distinct CDR3 sequences, 35% to 40% seen once. The sample taken for sequencing was blood. All receptors derive from a man younger than 35 in good health.

In DNA form, the CDR3 reads TGCAGTGCTACGCCCGAGGGCAACACTGAAGCTTTCTTT. Protein: CSATPEGNTEAFF. The chain recombines TRBV20-1 with TRBJ1-1; no clear D. V lost 4 bases to trimming and J lost 2 bases, with 11 bases between them. CDR3 length: 13 residues. Germline-derived CDR1 and CDR2 are DFQATT and SNEGSKA (reference sequence).

This clonotype was counted only a few times. The chain couples TRBV5-1 to TRBJ1-2; 9 bases map to TRBD1. The V gene's germline CDR1 is SGHRS and CDR2 YFSETQ. V gave up 4 bases and J gave up 10 bases; unmatched junction bases: 14. The CDR3 is 15 residues long. CDR3 residues: CASSPKNGQGTIYTF. The CDR3 nucleotides are TGCGCCAGCAGCCCAAAAAACGGACAGGGGACAATCTACACCTTC.

The chain uses TRBV12-3 or TRBV12-4 and TRBJ1-5, with D unclear. The CDR3 spans 15 residues. Trimming took 2 bases from V and 2 from J, leaving 10 bases between them. Written as DNA, the CDR3 is TGTGCCAGCAGTTTATCGGCCTCGGGCAATCAGCCCCAGCATTTT. Amino acids: CASSLSASGNQPQHF.

The chain links TRBV20-1 to TRBJ1-5, with 8 positions matching TRBD1. CDR1 and CDR2 (germline): DFQATT, SNEGSKA (reference sequence). The trim removed 3 bases at V and 5 bases at J, leaving 12 bases unmatched. This CDR3 comprises 16 residues. This CDR3 is CSASPVRDRSHQPQHF. The CDR3 nucleotides read TGCAGTGCTAGCCCTGTCCGGGACAGGTCGCATCAGCCCCAGCATTTT.

V gene TRBV12-3 or TRBV12-4 combines with J gene TRBJ1-2; 9 bases map to TRBD1. This CDR3 region has 15 residues. V was pared by 7 bases and J by 0 bases, with 6 bases of the junction left unmatched. The CDR3 spells CASTWGDRANYGYTF. The CDR3 DNA sequence: TGTGCCAGCACCTGGGGGGACAGGGCTAACTATGGCTACACCTTC.

Of note for this clonotype: This may arise from a read error, as a much more abundant clone is one base away. The chain carries TRBV2 and TRBJ2-3; maybe TRBD1 (6 bases). Germline V gene lookup returns CDR1 SNHLY and CDR2 FYNNEI. The CDR3 is 15 residues long. In DNA, the CDR3 is TGTGTCAGCAGTGGGGGACAATGGATCTCAGATACGCAGTATTTT. It translates to CVSSGGQWISDTQYF.

The chain carries TRBV29-1 and TRBJ2-3; TRBD2 aligns across 9 bases. The CDR3 spans 16 residues. J gave up 1 base and V 3 bases, and 8 bases lay outside the gene matches. Germline V gene lookup returns CDR1 SQVTM and CDR2 ANQGSEA. The CDR3 here is CSVDELAGVGTDTQYF. The CDR3 nucleotides are TGCAGCGTTGATGAGTTAGCGGGGGTTGGCACAGATACGCAGTATTTT.

The chain combines TRBV18 with TRBJ2-7; D is possibly TRBD1 (6 bases). Trimming took off 3 bases at V and 1 base at J, with 10 bases between the two ends. The CDR3 spans 14 residues. CDR1 and CDR2 (germline): KGHSH, LQKENI. DNA of the CDR3: TGTGCCAGCTCACCCGGGACATTGTCCTACGAGCAGTACTTC. Translating gives CASSPGTLSYEQYF.

The rearrangement joins TRBV7-2 to TRBJ1-2, with D possibly matching TRBD1 (5 bases). The germline V gene encodes CDR1 SGHTA and CDR2 FQGNSA. V lost 6 bases to trimming and J lost 3 bases, with 17 bases between them. The CDR3 length is 15 residues. DNA of the CDR3: TGTGCCAGCAGTCGAAATCCGGGACCCTACTATGGCTACACCTTC. This translates into CASSRNPGPYYGYTF.

A note on this clonotype: The CDR3 carries no conserved terminal phenylalanine or tryptophan, so it likely arises from a read error. The genes are TRBV6-5 and TRBJ2-3; D is unresolved. The CDR3 spans 15 residues. Germline V CDR1 and CDR2: MNHEY, SVGAGI. Trimming removed 7 bases at V and 4 bases at J, with 18 bases between. The chain's CDR3 is CASTPNLLAADTQYY. In nucleotides, the CDR3 is TGTGCCAGCACCCCCAACCTTTTAGCCGCAGATACGCAGTATTAT.

V and J are TRBV5-1 and TRBJ2-3; either TRBD1 or TRBD2 may supply D (5 bases each). This CDR3 contains 16 residues. CDR1 and CDR2 from the germline V gene are SGHRS and YFSETQ. V gave up 5 bases and J gave up 1 base, with 17 bases separating them. The CDR3, as DNA: TGCGCCAGCAGTTCTACCCTTCGGGGCCGCACAGATACGCAGTATTTT. Translation: CASSSTLRGRTDTQYF.

This chain uses TRBV12-3 or TRBV12-4 with TRBJ1-1; 7 bases line up with TRBD1. The CDR3 is 13 residues long. Trimming took 6 bases from V and 10 from J; bases not matched to a gene: 11. Written as DNA, the CDR3 is TGTGCCAGCAGATACGGGACAGCCGGGGGAGCTTTCTTT. Amino acids: CASRYGTAGGAFF.

The V gene is TRBV6-2 or TRBV6-3, the J gene TRBJ2-1; the D gene is possibly TRBD2 (5 bases). The closer fit of TRBJ2-7 to the DNA end suggests the J call may be wrong. The CDR3 length is 17 residues. CDR1 and CDR2 from the germline V gene are MNHEY and SVGEGT. The CDR3 DNA is TGTGCCAGCAGTTTTTCTAGGAGCGGCAGCTCCTACAATGAGCAGTACTTC. Its translation is CASSFSRSGSSYNEQYF.

The table lists this clonotype with a count of one. The rearrangement joins TRBV5-1 to TRBJ2-2; 7 bases are shared with TRBD2. Germline values: CDR1 SGHRS, CDR2 YFSETQ. The CDR3 covers 15 residues. Unmatched junction bases numbered 8, after V lost 3 bases and J lost 6 bases. CDR3 loop: CASSWTEGRAGELFF. The CDR3 coding sequence is TGCGCCAGCAGCTGGACCGAAGGGAGGGCCGGGGAGCTGTTTTTT.

This clonotype occurred a few times. The genes are TRBV9 and TRBJ2-2, with D possibly TRBD1 on 7 matching bases. Per germline, CDR1 SGDLS and CDR2 YYNGEE. Trimming stripped 2 bases from V and 5 bases from J, with 16 bases between. The CDR3 length is 16 residues. CDR3 amino acids: CASSVRGTVKTGELFF. The CDR3 DNA reads as TGTGCCAGCAGCGTCCGGGGGACAGTTAAGACCGGGGAGCTGTTTTTT.

In this sample, this clonotype turned up many times. The V call is TRBV7-2, the J call TRBJ1-2, with D perhaps matching TRBD1 (5 bases). Per the germline V gene, CDR1 is SGHTA and CDR2 is FQGNSA. This CDR3 is built from 14 residues. The V end lost 1 base, the J end lost 4 bases, and 10 bases lay between the germline ends. The DNA for the CDR3 is TGTGCCAGCAGCTTAGGAAGCAGGGCCTATGGCTACACCTTC. It specifies CASSLGSRAYGYTF.

This clonotype was counted only a few times. The J gene is TRBJ1-5, the V gene TRBV5-6; unclear D gene. The V gene's germline CDR1 is SGHDT and CDR2 YYEEEE. Deletions cut 1 base from V and 9 bases from J, with 17 bases between. The CDR3 covers 15 residues. The CDR3 DNA follows: TGTGCCAGCAGCTTGAAGGTGGACCCCTGGACGCCCCAGCATTTT. This gives the protein CASSLKVDPWTPQHF. Filled out from reference TRBV5-6 and TRBJ1-5, the complete variable domain reads DAGVTQSPTHLIKTRGQQVTLRCSPKSGHDTVSWYQQALGQGPQFIFQYYEEEERQRGNFPDRFSGHQFPNYSSELNVNALLLGDSALYLCASSLKVDPWTPQHFGDGTRLSIL.

This chain uses TRBV20-1 with TRBJ2-2; a possible D gene is TRBD1 (5 bases). V gave up 3 bases and J gave up 2 bases, with 16 bases separating them. Per germline, CDR1 DFQATT and CDR2 SNEGSKA (reference sequence). The CDR3 extends over 16 amino acids. CDR3: CSARSAGSFNTGELFF. Written as DNA, the CDR3 is TGCAGTGCTAGGTCAGCAGGGTCATTCAACACCGGGGAGCTGTTTTTT.

Note on this clonotype: One junction end disagrees with the germline gene, perhaps due to a read error. This chain uses TRBV5-1 with TRBJ1-2; D not certain. The V gene's germline CDR1 is SGHRS and CDR2 YFSETQ. This CDR3 is built from 14 residues. The CDR3 reads CASSLKEGSYGCTF. The CDR3 coding sequence is TGCGCCAGCAGCTTGAAAGAAGGGAGCTATGGCTGCACCTTC.

This clonotype was counted a few times. The rearrangement links TRBV7-9 to TRBJ1-4, with D possibly being TRBD1 (5 bases). Trimming took 5 bases from V and 1 from J, leaving 11 bases between them. There are 15 residues in the CDR3. Germline V gene data show CDR1 as SEHNR and CDR2 as FQNEAQ (reference sequence). The CDR3 reads CASSTATGTNEKLFF. The CDR3 nucleotides read TGTGCCAGCAGCACCGCCACAGGAACTAATGAAAAACTGTTTTTT.

The chain carries TRBV12-5 and TRBJ1-1; D not resolved. The length of the CDR3 is 15 residues. Per the germline V gene, CDR1 is LGHNT and CDR2 is FRNRAP. V lost 2 bases and J 2 bases, leaving 12 bases between the germline ends. The CDR3 spells CASGLLPGPNTEAFF. DNA of the CDR3: TGTGCTAGTGGTTTGCTTCCGGGCCCTAACACTGAAGCTTTCTTT. The full variable domain, rest sourced from reference TRBV12-5 and TRBJ1-1, is DARVTQTPRHKVTEMGQEVTMRCQPILGHNTVFWYRQTMMQGLELLAYFRNRAPLDDSGMPKDRFSAEMPDATLATLKIQPSEPRDSAVYFCASGLLPGPNTEAFFGQGTRLTVV.

In this sample, this clonotype turned up a few times. This chain connects TRBV27 to TRBJ2-1; D is unclear. CDR3 length: 13 amino acids. The V and J ends lost 5 bases and 7 bases respectively, with 12 bases between them. Germline-derived CDR1 and CDR2 are MNHEY and SMNVEV (reference sequence). The CDR3 region has the DNA TGTGCCAGCAGTCCCGTAAATAGGAATGAGCAGTTCTTC. Translating gives CASSPVNRNEQFF.

This clonotype showed up just a few times. J is TRBJ2-3 and V is TRBV20-1; D is uncertain. V was pared by 1 base and J by 7 bases, with 15 bases between. The CDR3 loop spans 14 amino acids. Germline CDR1 reads DFQATT; CDR2 reads SNEGSKA (reference sequence). CDR3 sequence (DNA): TGCAGTGCTAGAGGTGGATTAAACACGAATACGCAGTATTTT. Protein sequence: CSARGGLNTNTQYF.

In its sample, this clonotype was seen once. The V and J genes are TRBV5-1 and TRBJ2-2; D possibly corresponds to TRBD1 (5 bases). The germline V and J ends were trimmed by 2 bases and 4 bases, with 12 bases remaining between them. This CDR3 is built from 15 residues. Germline CDR1 and CDR2: SGHRS and YFSETQ. The CDR3 here is CASSFVGALTGELFF. The CDR3 bases are TGCGCCAGCAGCTTTGTAGGGGCCCTCACCGGGGAGCTGTTTTTT.

Regarding this clonotype: Relative to the germline gene, one junction end is altered; a read error may explain this. CDR3 protein: CASSYTGGETYKQYF. CDR3 nucleotides: TGTGCCAGCAGTTACACAGGGGGGGAAACCTACAAGCAGTACTTC. This chain connects TRBV6-5 to TRBJ2-7, with D possibly TRBD1 on 8 matching bases. The CDR3 consists of 15 residues. Germline assignment: CDR1 MNHEY and CDR2 SVGAGI.